This T cell receptor (beta chain) originates from a study of technical replicates of blood from several donors. TCRdb's table, derived via immunoSEQ multiplex PCR, lists solely in-frame clones and lacks some. In the table there are 64,000 or so clones, 95% to 97% of which are singletons. CDR1 and CDR2 (germline): SGDLS, YYNGEE. Trimming took 3 bases from V and 9 from J; bases not matched to a gene: 11. The CDR3 runs 16 residues. Sequenced: T cells isolated from PBMCs. The source is a human donor in good health. V usage is TRBV9 and J usage is TRBJ2-1; 11 nucleotides agree with TRBD2. The CDR3 nucleotides read TGTGCCAGCAGCGGGACTAGCGGGCAGAGGGCACGTGAGCAGTTCTTC. This gives the protein CASSGTSGQRAREQFF.